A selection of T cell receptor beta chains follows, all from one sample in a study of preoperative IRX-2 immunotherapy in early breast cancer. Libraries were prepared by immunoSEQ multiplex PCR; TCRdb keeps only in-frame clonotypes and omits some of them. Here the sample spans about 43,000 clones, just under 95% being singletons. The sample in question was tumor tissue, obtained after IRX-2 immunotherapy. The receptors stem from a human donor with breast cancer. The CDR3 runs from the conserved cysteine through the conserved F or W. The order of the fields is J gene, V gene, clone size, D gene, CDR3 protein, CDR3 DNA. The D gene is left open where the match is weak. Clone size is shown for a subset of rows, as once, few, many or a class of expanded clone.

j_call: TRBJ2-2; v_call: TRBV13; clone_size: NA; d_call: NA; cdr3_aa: CASSLVGDTGELFF; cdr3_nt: TGTGCCAGCAGCTTAGTGGGGGACACCGGGGAGCTGTTTTTT
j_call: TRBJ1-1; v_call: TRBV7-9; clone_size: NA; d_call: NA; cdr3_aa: CAGRPSNTEAFF; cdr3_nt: TGTGCCGGTCGACCGAGCAACACTGAAGCTTTCTTT
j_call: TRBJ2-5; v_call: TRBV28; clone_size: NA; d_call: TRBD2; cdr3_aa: CASSVPRGDQKETQYF; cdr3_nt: TGTGCCAGCAGTGTCCCCCGGGGGGACCAGAAAGAGACCCAGTACTTC
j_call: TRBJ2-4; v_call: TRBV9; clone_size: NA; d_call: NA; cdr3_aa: CASSVGGVAKNIQYF; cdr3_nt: TGTGCCAGCAGCGTCGGCGGGGTAGCCAAAAACATTCAGTACTTC
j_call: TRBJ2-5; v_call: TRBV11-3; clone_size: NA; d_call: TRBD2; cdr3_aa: CASSLGPGGASQETQYF; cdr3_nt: TGTGCCAGCAGCTTAGGTCCGGGAGGGGCGTCCCAAGAGACCCAGTACTTC
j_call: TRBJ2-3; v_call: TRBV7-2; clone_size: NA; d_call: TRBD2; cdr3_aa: CASSSQRLAGTDTQYF; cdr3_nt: TGTGCCAGCAGCTCCCAAAGACTAGCGGGCACAGATACGCAGTATTTT
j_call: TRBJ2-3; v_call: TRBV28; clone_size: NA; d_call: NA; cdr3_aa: CASSPPGGGTDTQYF; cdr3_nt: TGTGCCAGCAGCCCCCCGGGGGGCGGCACAGATACGCAGTATTTT
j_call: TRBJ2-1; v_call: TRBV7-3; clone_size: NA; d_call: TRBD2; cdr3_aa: CASSSSTSGGLLSYNEQFF; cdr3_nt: TGTGCCAGCAGCTCCTCGACTAGCGGGGGCCTCCTCTCCTACAATGAGCAGTTCTTC
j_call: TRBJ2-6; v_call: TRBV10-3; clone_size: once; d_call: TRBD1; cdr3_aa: CAISVPGQASGANVLTF; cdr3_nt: TGTGCCATCAGTGTACCGGGACAGGCCTCTGGGGCCAACGTCCTGACTTTC
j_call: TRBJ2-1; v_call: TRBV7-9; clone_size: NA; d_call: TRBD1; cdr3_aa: CASSSNAGQGNMLEQFF; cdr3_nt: TGTGCCAGCAGCTCTAATGCGGGACAGGGAAATATGCTTGAGCAGTTCTTC
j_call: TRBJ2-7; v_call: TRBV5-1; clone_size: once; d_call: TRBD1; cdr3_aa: CASSPGQGGSYEQYF; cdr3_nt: TGCGCCAGCAGCCCCGGACAGGGTGGCTCCTACGAGCAGTACTTC
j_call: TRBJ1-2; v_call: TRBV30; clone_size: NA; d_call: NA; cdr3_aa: CAWKGGPTEMIANYGYTF; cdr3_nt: TGTGCCTGGAAAGGAGGGCCGACAGAGATGATAGCTAACTATGGCTACACCTTC
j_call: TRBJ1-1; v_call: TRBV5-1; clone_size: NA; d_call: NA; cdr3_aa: CASSLDPGRGGTEAFF; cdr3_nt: TGCGCCAGCAGCTTGGACCCCGGGAGGGGCGGCACTGAAGCTTTCTTT
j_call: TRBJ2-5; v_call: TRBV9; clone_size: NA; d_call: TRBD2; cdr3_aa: CASSGLAWETQYF; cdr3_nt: TGTGCCAGCAGCGGACTAGCCTGGGAGACCCAGTACTTC
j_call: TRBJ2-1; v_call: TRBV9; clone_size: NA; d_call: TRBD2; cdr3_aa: CASSVGGGAREQFF; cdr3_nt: TGTGCCAGCAGCGTTGGCGGGGGGGCCAGAGAGCAGTTCTTC
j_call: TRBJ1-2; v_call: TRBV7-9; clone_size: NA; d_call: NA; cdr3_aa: CASSLDPLGGGYTF; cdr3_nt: TGTGCCAGCAGCTTAGACCCCCTGGGAGGTGGCTACACCTTC
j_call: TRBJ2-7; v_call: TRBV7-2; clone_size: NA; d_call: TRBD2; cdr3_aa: CASSLVLAGVGYEQYF; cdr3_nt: TGTGCCAGCAGCTTAGTCCTAGCGGGAGTGGGCTACGAGCAGTACTTC
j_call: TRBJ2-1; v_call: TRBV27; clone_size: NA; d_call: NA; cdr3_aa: CASSLRRSSYNEQFF; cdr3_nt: TGTGCCAGCAGTTTACGGCGGAGCTCCTACAATGAGCAGTTCTTC
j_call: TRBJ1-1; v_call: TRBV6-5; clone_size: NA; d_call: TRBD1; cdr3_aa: CASSSQGAMNTEAFF; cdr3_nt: TGTGCCAGCAGTTCTCAGGGGGCGATGAACACTGAAGCTTTCTTT
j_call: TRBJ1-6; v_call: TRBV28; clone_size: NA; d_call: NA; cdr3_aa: CASRLNIRASLPPLHF; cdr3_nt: TGTGCCAGCAGGCTAAATATAAGAGCCAGCCTTCCACCCCTCCACTTT
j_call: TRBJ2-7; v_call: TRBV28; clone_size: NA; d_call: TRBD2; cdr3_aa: CASGRDLGTSNTYEQYF; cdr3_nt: TGTGCCAGCGGAAGGGATCTAGGGACTAGCAATACCTACGAGCAGTACTTC
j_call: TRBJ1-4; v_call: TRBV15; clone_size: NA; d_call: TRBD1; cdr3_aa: CATSALTGGIEKLFF; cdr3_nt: TGTGCCACCAGCGCCCTGACAGGGGGTATCGAAAAACTGTTTTTT
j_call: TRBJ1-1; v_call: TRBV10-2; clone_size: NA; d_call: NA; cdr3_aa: CASRTANTEAFF; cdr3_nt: TGCGCCAGCAGAACAGCGAACACTGAAGCTTTCTTT